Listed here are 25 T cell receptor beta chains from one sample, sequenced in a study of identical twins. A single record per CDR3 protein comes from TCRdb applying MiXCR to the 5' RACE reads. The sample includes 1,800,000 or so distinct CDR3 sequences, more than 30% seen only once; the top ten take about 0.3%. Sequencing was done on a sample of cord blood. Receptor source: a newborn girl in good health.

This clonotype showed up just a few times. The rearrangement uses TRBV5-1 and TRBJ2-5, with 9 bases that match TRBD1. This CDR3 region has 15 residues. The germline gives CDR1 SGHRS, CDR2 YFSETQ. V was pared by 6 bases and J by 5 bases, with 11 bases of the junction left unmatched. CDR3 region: CASTIGTGLLETQYF. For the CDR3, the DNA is TGCGCCAGCACCATCGGGACAGGGTTGTTGGAGACCCAGTACTTC.

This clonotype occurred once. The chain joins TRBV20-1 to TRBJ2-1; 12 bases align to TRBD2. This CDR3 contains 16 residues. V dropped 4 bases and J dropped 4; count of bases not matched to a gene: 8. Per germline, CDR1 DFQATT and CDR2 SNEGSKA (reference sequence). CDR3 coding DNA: TGCAGTGCTATTAGGCCGGGACTAGCGGGTTACAATGAGCAGTTCTTC. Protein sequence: CSAIRPGLAGYNEQFF.

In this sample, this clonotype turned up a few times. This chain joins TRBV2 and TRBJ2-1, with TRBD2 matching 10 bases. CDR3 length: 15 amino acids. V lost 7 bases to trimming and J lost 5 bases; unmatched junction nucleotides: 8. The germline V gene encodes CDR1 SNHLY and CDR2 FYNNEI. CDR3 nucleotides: TGTGCCAGCAACCAGAGAGCGGGGGGGCACAATGAGCAGTTCTTC. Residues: CASNQRAGGHNEQFF.

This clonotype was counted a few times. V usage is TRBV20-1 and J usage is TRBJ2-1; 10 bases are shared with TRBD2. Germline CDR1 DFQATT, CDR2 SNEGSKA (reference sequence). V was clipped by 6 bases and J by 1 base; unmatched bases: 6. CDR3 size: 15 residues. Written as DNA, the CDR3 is TGCAGTGCCGAAATTAGCGGGAGGTCCTACAATGAGCAGTTCTTC. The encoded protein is CSAEISGRSYNEQFF.

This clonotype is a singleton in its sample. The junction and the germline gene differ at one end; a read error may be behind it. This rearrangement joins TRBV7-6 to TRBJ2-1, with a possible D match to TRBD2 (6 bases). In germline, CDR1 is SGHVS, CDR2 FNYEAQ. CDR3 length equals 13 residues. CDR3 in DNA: TGTGCCGGCAGACAGACTAGTATCAATGAGCAGTTCTTC. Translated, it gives CAGRQTSINEQFF.

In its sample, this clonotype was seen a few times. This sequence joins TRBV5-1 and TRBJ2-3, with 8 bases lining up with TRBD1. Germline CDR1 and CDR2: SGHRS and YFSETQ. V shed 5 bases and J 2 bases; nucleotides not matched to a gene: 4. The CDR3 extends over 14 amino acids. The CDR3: CASRGQGITDTQYF. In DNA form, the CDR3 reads TGCGCCAGCAGAGGACAGGGAATCACAGATACGCAGTATTTT.

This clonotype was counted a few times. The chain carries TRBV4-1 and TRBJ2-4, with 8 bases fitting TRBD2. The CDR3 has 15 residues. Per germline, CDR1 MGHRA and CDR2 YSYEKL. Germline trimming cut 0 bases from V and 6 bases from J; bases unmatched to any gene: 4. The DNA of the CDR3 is TGCGCCAGCAGCCAAGAGCGGGGGGTGGTAAACATTCAGTACTTC. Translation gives CASSQERGVVNIQYF.

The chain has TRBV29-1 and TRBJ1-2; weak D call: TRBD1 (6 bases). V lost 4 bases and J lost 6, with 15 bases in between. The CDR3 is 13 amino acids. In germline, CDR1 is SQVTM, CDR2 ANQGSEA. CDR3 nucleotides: TGCAGCGTTGTTCGGAGGGGGGACCATGGCTACACCTTC. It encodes CSVVRRGDHGYTF.

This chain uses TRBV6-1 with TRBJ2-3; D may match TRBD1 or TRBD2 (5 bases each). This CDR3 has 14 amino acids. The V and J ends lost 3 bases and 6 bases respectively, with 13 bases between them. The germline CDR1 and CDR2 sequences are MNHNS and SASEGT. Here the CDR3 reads CASSEGDLRDTQYF. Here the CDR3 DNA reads TGTGCCAGCAGTGAGGGGGACCTCAGGGATACGCAGTATTTT.

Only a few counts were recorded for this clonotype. CDR3 in DNA: TGCGCCAGCAGCCAGAGCGGGGGGGATTACAATGAGCAGTTCTTC. It yields the protein CASSQSGGDYNEQFF. The rearrangement joins TRBV4-1 to TRBJ2-1; 10 bases fit TRBD2. J was trimmed by 4 bases and V by 3 bases; bases with no gene match: 3. This CDR3 has 15 amino acids. CDR1 is MGHRA and CDR2 is YSYEKL in the germline V gene.

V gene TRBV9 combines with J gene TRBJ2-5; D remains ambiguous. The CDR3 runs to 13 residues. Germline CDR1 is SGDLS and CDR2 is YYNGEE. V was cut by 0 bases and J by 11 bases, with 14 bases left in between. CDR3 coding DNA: TGTGCCAGCAGCGTAGGGCGAGAAAATGAGCAGTACTTC. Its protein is CASSVGRENEQYF.

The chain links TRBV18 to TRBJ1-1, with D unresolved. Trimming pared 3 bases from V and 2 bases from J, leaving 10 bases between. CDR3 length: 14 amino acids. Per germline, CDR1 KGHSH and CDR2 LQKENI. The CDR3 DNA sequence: TGTGCCAGCTCACCTCTCGCGGATAACACTGAAGCTTTCTTT. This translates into CASSPLADNTEAFF.

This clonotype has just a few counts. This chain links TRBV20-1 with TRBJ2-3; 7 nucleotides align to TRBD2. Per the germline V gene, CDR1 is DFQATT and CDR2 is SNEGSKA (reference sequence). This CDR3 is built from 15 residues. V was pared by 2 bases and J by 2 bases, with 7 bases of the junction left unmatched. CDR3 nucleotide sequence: TGCAGTGCTAGACCCCTAGCGGCCTACACAGATACGCAGTATTTT. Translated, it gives CSARPLAAYTDTQYF.

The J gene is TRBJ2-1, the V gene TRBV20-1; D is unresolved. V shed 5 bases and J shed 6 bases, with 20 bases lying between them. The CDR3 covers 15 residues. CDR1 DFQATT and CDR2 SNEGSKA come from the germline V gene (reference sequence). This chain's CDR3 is CSAEDRARLTNEQFF. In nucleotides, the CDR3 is TGCAGTGCTGAAGACCGGGCCAGGTTGACCAATGAGCAGTTCTTC.

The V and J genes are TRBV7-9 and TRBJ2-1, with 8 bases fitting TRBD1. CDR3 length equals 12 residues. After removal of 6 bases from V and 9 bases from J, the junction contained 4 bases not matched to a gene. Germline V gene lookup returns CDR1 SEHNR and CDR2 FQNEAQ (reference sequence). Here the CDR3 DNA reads TGTGCCAGCAGGCTACAGGGGGGTGAGCAGTTCTTC. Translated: CASRLQGGEQFF. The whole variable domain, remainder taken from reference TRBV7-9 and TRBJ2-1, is DTGVSQNPRHKITKRGQNVTFRCDPISEHNRLYWYRQTLGQGPEFLTYFQNEAQLEKSRLLSDRFSAERPKGSFSTLEIQRTEQGDSAMYLCASRLQGGEQFFGPGTRLTVL.

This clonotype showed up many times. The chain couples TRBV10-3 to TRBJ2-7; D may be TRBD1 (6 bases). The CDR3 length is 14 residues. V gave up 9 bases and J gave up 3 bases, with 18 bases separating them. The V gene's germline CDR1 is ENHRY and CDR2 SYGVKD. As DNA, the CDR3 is TGTGCCATTTCAGAAAGGGGGTATGTCTACGAGCAGTACTTC. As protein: CAISERGYVYEQYF.

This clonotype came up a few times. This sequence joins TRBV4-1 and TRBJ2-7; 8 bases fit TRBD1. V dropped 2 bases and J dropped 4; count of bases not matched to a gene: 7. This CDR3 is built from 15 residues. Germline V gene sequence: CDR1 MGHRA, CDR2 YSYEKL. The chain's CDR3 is CASSQIGTGAYEQYF. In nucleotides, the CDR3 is TGCGCCAGCAGCCAAATTGGGACAGGAGCATACGAGCAGTACTTC.

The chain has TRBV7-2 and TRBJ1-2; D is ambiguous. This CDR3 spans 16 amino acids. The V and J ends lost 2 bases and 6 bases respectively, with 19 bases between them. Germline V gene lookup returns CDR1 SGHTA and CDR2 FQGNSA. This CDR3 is CASSLWRSRAEDGYTF. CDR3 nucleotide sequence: TGTGCCAGCAGCTTATGGCGGTCTCGGGCAGAGGATGGCTACACCTTC.

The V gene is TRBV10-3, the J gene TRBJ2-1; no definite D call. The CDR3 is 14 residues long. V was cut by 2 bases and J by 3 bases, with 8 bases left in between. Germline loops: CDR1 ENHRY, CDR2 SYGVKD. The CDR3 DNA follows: TGTGCCATCAGTGAGGATCCCAGCTACAATGAGCAGTTCTTC. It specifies CAISEDPSYNEQFF.

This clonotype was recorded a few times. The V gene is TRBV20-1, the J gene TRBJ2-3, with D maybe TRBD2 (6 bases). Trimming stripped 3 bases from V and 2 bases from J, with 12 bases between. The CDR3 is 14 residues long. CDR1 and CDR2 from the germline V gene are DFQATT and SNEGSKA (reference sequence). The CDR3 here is CSARGTDYTDTQYF. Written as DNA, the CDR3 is TGCAGTGCTAGGGGGACTGACTACACAGATACGCAGTATTTT.

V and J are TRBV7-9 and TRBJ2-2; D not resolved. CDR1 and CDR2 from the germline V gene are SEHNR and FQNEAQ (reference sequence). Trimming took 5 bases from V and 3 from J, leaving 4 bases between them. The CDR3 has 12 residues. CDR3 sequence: CASSNYTGELFF. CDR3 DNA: TGTGCCAGCAGCAATTACACCGGGGAGCTGTTTTTT.

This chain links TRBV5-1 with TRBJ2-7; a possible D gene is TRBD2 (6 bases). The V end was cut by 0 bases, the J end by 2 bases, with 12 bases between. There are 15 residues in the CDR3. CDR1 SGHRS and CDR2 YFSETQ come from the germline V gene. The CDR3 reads CASSLEAGFTYEQYF. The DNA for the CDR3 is TGCGCCAGCAGCTTGGAGGCGGGATTTACCTACGAGCAGTACTTC.

DNA of the CDR3: TGCAGTGCAACCGGACGTCGCCAAGGGGGCACTGAAGCTTTCTTT. As protein: CSATGRRQGGTEAFF. The chain links TRBV20-1 to TRBJ1-1, with TRBD1 as a possible D gene (6 bases). This CDR3 spans 15 amino acids. The V gene lost 6 bases and the J gene lost 4 bases, with 21 bases spanning the gap. Germline V gene sequence: CDR1 DFQATT, CDR2 SNEGSKA (reference sequence).

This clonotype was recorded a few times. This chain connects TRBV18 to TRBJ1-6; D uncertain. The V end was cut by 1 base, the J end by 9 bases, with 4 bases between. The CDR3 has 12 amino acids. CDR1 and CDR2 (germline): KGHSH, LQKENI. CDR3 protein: CASSPQGSPLHF. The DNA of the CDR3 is TGTGCCAGCTCACCACAGGGTTCACCCCTCCACTTT.

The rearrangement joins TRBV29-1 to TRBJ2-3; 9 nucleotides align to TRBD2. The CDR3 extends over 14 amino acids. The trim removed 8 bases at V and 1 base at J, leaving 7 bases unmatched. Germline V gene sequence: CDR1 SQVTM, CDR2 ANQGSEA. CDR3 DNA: TGCAGCCTTTTAGCGGGGGAGCGCACAGATACGCAGTATTTT. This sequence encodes CSLLAGERTDTQYF.